These 2 T cell receptor beta chains share one sample of origin, sequenced in a study of tumor and adjacent non-tumor tissue in lung cancer. The library came from three nested PCR rounds adapted from ARM-PCR protocols. MiXCR was run by TCRdb on the multiplex PCR reads, yielding one entry per CDR3 protein. The table has fewer than 120,000 distinct CDR3 sequences, approximately 84% seen once. The template was RNA from unsorted bulk tissue. The source material was lung tumor tissue. The receptor set was obtained from a man between 70 and 80 years old with non-small cell lung cancer.

This rearrangement joins TRBV11-2 to TRBJ2-1; 8 bases match TRBD2. The CDR3 is 14 residues long. Losses at the gene ends were 1 base for V and 7 bases for J; bases not matched to a gene: 3. Germline CDR1 and CDR2: SGHAT and FQNNGV. DNA of the CDR3: TGTGCCAGCAGCTTAGCGGGAGGGCGTAATGAGCAGTTCTTC. Translation gives CASSLAGGRNEQFF.

There are many counts of this clonotype. This chain links TRBV4-2 with TRBJ1-1; the match to TRBD1 covers 8 bases. CDR3 length: 15 amino acids. With 4 bases clipped from V and 4 bases from J, the junction kept 8 bases outside the gene matches. Per the germline V gene, CDR1 is LGHNA and CDR2 is YNFKEQ. DNA of the CDR3: TGTGCCAGCAGCCCCGTGACAGGGGCGGGCACTGAAGCTTTCTTT. This translates into CASSPVTGAGTEAFF.